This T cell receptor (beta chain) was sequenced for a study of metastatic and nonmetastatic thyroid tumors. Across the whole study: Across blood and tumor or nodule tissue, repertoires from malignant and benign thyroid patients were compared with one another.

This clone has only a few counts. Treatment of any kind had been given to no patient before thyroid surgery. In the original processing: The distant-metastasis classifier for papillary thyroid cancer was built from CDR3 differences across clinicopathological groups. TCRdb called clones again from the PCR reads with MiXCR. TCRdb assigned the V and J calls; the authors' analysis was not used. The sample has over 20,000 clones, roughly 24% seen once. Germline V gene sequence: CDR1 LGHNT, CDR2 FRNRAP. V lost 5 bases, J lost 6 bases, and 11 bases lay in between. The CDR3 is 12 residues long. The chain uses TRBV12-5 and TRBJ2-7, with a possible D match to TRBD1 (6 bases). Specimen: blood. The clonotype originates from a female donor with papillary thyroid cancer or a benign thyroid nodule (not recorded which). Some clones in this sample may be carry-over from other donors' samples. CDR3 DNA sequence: TGTGCTAGTGGTACAGGGCTGGGCGAGCAGTACTTC. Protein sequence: CASGTGLGEQYF.